The clone carrying this T cell receptor beta chain was seen repeatedly, ten times or more. Its target is not known. The data derive from a study of CD8 T cells in ankylosing spondylitis. Notes on the study in general: The authors reported significant enrichment of disease-linked clones in matched ankylosing spondylitis synovial fluid.

This CDR3 is built from 14 residues. The germline CDR1 and CDR2 sequences are SGHNT and YYREEE (reference sequence). V was pared by 5 bases and J by 4 bases, with 10 bases between. Using quantitative 5'-RACE with molecular barcodes, the authors made TCR beta libraries. TCRdb redid the calling of the 5' RACE reads with MiXCR, one entry per CDR3 protein. The table records some 100,000 distinct CDR3 sequences, about 8.3% of them present only once. The clonotype comes from a male donor with ankylosing spondylitis or in good health (not recorded which). Source material: blood, either unsorted or a sorted T cell fraction (not recorded which). The gene calls are TRBV5-4 and TRBJ1-6; no clear D. For the CDR3, the DNA is TGTGCCAGCAGTACTACTTCATATAATTCACCCCTCCACTTT. This encodes CASSTTSYNSPLHF. The whole variable domain, filled in from reference TRBV5-4 and TRBJ1-6, reads ETGVTQSPTHLIKTRGQQVTLRCSSQSGHNTVSWYQQALGQGPQFIFQYYREEENGRGNFPPRFSGLQFPNYSSELNVNALELDDSALYLCASSTTSYNSPLHFGNGTRLTVT.